Here is one TCR beta chain with its context. Some clones are missing from TCRdb's copy, which holds only in-frame ones; the method was immunoSEQ multiplex PCR. The table lists some 250,000 clones, over 75% of them singletons. The germline V gene has CDR1 MDHEN and CDR2 SYDVKM. The V gene end was trimmed by 6 bases and the J gene end by 5 bases; junction bases not matched to a gene: 8. The CDR3 runs to 14 residues. This specimen comes from a study of control samples from healthy donors and cancer patients. The receptor was derived from a woman between 55 and 75 years old with lung cancer. The chain employs TRBV28 and TRBJ1-1; 8 nucleotides match TRBD1. Sequenced sample: PBMCs. Here the CDR3 reads CASRIGQGRTEAFF. CDR3 nucleotide sequence: TGTGCCAGCAGGATAGGACAGGGACGGACTGAAGCTTTCTTT.